This T cell receptor (beta chain) was sequenced in a study of T-cell memory formation after mild COVID-19. V trimming: 2 bases; J trimming: 4 bases; junction bases outside the gene matches: 3. Germline loops: CDR1 MNHEY, CDR2 SVGAGI. CDR3 length equals 15 residues. In TCRdb, the 5' RACE reads were re-called with MiXCR into one record per CDR3 protein. The table shows 280,000 or so distinct CDR3 sequences, with roughly 17% occurring only once. This clonotype occurred a few times. The source material was PBMCs or a T cell subset sorted from them (not recorded which). The sequence was obtained from a man aged 18-30 years who had mild COVID-19 (a few samples of this study predate the infection). Cell type and time point are not known. This sequence joins TRBV6-5 and TRBJ2-1, with TRBD1 matching 9 bases. The CDR3 reads CASSYAGTGYNEQFF. In nucleotides, the CDR3 is TGTGCCAGCAGTTACGCCGGGACAGGGTACAATGAGCAGTTCTTC.